The sequence of this TCR beta chain was determined in a study of human T cells and chemical hapten exposure. About this clonotype: Its specificity is unknown.

Study outcomes and limitations: Alopecia in all donors means immunity may differ from healthy individuals.

TCRdb processed the RACE reads anew with MiXCR; each CDR3 protein has one entry. Counted here are roughly 200,000 distinct CDR3 sequences, more than 20% occurring once; the ten biggest clones make up about 7%. Germline V lookup: CDR1 LNHDA, CDR2 SQIVND (reference sequence). The length of the CDR3 is 17 residues. Trimming pared 3 bases from V and 2 bases from J, leaving 17 bases between. Indicated time point: patch test 1, 2 weeks after DPC sensitization. Stated treatment: therapeutic diphenylcyclopropenone sensitization with weekly scalp DPC. The receptor was derived from a woman aged 45-60 years with alopecia areata. Some clones in this sample may be carry-over from other donors' samples. This material consisted of whole blood, taken in connection with sensitization to the hapten diphenylcyclopropenone (DPC). This rearrangement joins TRBV19 to TRBJ2-4; D unresolved. The CDR3 protein is CASSMIRASSTKNIQYF. CDR3 in DNA: TGTGCCAGTAGTATGATACGAGCGAGTAGCACCAAAAACATTCAGTACTTC.